This T cell receptor (beta chain) derives from a study of shared clonotypes between healthy human individuals. Overall study context: Ranging from 18 to 49 in age, donors were two women and a few men.

Concerning this clone: The antigen remains unidentified.

V dropped 3 bases and J dropped 5 bases, with 8 bases sitting between them. Germline CDR1 and CDR2: SNHLY and FYNNEI. The CDR3 sequence is 13 residues long. Study-level findings and limits: Owing to a small donor count, the genetic and exposure-history diversity represented was limited.

Every subset's genomic DNA went evenly onto several immunoSEQ plates. Only in-frame clones appear in the TCRdb table, and some are missing; sequencing was by immunoSEQ multiplex PCR. The table lists about 490,000 clones, roughly 80% of them singletons. This TCR was recovered from a middle-aged woman in good health. Some clones in this sample may be carry-over from other donors' samples. Sequencing used PBMCs. The V gene is TRBV2, the J gene TRBJ2-1; D uncertain. CDR3: CASSDALNNEQFF. CDR3 nucleotide sequence: TGTGCCAGCAGTGATGCTCTGAACAATGAGCAGTTCTTC.